The source of this T cell receptor (beta chain) is a study of OX40 agonist ivuxolimab in advanced cancers. Turning to the study itself: Three patients, one with hepatocellular carcinoma and two with cutaneous melanoma, responded partially.

Study-wide results and caveats: Doses of 0.1 to 3.0 mg/kg were accompanied by clonal expansion of CD4+ and CD8+ blood T cells by week 6.

For this clone: Its target is not known.

Blood draws occurred at baseline, cycle 4 day 1, and cycle 7 day 1. Germline lookup yields CDR1 SNHLY and CDR2 FYNNEI. V lost 7 bases to trimming and J lost 4 bases, with 4 bases between them. This CDR3 region has 10 residues. Generated by immunoSEQ multiplex PCR, the TCRdb table keeps only in-frame clones and is missing some. The sample carries some 51,000 clones, about 80% recorded once. The rearrangement joins TRBV2 to TRBJ1-2; D is uncertain. The clonotype originates from an adult with an advanced solid tumor such as melanoma, head and neck, liver or kidney cancer. The input for sequencing was CD4+ or CD8+ T cells sorted from blood, taken in a trial of the OX40 agonist ivuxolimab. The CDR3 coding sequence is TGTGCCAGCACACGCTATGGCTACACCTTC. Translating it yields CASTRYGYTF.